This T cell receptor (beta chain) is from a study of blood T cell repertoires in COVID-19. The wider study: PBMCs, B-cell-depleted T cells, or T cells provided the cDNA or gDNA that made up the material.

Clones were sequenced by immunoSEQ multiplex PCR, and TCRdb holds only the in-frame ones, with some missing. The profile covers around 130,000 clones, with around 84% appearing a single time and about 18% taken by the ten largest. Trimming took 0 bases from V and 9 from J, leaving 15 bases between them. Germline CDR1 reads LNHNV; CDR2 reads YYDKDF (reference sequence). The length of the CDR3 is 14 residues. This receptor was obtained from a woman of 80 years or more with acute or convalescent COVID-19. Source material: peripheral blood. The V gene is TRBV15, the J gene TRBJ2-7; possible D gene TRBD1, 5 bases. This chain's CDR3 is CATSRDLWVGAQYF. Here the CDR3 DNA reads TGTGCCACCAGCAGAGATCTTTGGGTTGGGGCGCAGTACTTC.